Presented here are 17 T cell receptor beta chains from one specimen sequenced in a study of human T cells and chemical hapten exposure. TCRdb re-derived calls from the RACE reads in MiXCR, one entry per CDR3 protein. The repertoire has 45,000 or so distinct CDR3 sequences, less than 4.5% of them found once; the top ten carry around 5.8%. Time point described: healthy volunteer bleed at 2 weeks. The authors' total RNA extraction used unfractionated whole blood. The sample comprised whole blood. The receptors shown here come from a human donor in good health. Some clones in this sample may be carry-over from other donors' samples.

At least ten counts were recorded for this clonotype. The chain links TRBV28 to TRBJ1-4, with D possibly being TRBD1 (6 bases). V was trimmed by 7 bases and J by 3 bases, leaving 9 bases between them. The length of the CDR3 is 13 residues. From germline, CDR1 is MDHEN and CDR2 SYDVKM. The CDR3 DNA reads TGTGCCAGCACGTCAGGGGCTAATGAAAAACTGTTTTTT. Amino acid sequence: CASTSGANEKLFF.

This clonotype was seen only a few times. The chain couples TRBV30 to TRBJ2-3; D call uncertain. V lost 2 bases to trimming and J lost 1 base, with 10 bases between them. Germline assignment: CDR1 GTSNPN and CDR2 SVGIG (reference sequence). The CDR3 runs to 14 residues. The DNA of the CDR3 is TGTGCCTGGAGTAGGGTGATGGGCACAGATACGCAGTATTTT. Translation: CAWSRVMGTDTQYF.

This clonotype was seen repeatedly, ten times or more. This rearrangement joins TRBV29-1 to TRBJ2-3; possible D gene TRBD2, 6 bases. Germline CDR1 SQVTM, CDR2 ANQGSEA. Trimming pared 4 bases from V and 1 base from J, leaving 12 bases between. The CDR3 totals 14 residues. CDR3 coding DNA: TGCAGCGTTGGTACGGACTATGGCACAGATACGCAGTATTTT. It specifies CSVGTDYGTDTQYF.

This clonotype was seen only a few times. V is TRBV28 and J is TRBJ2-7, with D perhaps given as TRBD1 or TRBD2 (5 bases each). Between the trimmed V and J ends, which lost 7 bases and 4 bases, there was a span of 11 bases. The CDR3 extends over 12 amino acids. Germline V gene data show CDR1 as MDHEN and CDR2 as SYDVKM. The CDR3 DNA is TGTGCCAGCACTCGGGACCGTTACGAGCAGTACTTC. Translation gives CASTRDRYEQYF.

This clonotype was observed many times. CDR3 loop: CASSPQGDNSPLHF. CDR3 bases: TGTGCCAGCTCACCGCAGGGGGATAATTCACCCCTCCACTTT. The genes are TRBV18 and TRBJ1-6; 7 bases align to TRBD1. After removal of 3 bases from V and 5 bases from J, the junction contained 1 base not matched to a gene. The CDR3 covers 14 residues. Germline CDR1 reads KGHSH; CDR2 reads LQKENI.

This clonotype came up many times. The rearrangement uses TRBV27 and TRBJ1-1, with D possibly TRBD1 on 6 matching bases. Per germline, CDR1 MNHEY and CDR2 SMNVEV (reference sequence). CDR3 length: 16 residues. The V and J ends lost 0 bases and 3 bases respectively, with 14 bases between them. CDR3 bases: TGTGCCAGCAGTTTATCCCGGGCCCAGGGGCACACTGAAGCTTTCTTT. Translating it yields CASSLSRAQGHTEAFF.

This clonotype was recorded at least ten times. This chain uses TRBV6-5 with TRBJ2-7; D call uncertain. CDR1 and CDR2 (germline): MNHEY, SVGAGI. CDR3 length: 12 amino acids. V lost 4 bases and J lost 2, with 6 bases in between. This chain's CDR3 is CASSSTTYEQYF. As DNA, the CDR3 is TGTGCCAGCAGTTCTACCACCTACGAGCAGTACTTC.

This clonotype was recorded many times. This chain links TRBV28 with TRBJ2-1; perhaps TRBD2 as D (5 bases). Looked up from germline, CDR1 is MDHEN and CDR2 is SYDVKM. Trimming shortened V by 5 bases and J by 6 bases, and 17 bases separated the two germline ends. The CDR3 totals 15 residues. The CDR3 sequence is CASSLSGFGVNEQFF. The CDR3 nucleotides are TGTGCCAGCAGTCTAAGCGGATTCGGGGTCAATGAGCAGTTCTTC.

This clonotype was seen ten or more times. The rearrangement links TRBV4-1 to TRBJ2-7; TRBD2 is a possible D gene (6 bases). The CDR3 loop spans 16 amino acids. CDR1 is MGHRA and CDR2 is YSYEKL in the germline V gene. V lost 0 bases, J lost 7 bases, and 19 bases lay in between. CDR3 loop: CASSQDGGRGFTEQYF. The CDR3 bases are TGCGCCAGCAGCCAAGATGGGGGGAGAGGATTTACGGAGCAGTACTTC.

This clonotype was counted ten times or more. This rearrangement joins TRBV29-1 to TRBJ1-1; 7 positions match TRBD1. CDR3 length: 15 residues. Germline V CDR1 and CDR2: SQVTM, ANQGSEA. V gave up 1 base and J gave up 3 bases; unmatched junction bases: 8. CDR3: CSVEVRGLGDTEAFF. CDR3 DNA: TGCAGCGTTGAAGTAAGGGGGCTTGGGGACACTGAAGCTTTCTTT. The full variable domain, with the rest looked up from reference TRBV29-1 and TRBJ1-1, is SAVISQKPSRDICQRGTSLTIQCQVDSQVTMMFWYRQQPGQSLTLIATANQGSEATYESGFVIDKFPISRPNLTFSTLTVSNMSPEDSSIYLCSVEVRGLGDTEAFFGQGTRLTVV.

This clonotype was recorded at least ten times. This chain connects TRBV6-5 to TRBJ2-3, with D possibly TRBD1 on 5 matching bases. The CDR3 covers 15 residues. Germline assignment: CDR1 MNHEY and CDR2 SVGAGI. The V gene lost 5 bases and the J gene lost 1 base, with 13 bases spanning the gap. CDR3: CASSPFLGRTDTQYF. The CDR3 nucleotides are TGTGCCAGCAGTCCGTTTCTGGGGCGCACAGATACGCAGTATTTT.

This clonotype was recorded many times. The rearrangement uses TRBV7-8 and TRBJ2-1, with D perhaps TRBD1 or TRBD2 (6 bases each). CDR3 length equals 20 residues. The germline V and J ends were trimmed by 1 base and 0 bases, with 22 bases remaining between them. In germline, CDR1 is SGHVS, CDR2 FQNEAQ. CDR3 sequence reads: CASSLGSPLGGRSSYNEQFF. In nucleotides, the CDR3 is TGTGCCAGCAGCTTAGGATCCCCTCTCGGGGGCCGGAGCTCCTACAATGAGCAGTTCTTC. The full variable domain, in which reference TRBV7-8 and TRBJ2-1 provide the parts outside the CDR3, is GAGVSQSPRYKVAKRGQDVALRCDPISGHVSLFWYQQALGQGPEFLTYFQNEAQLDKSGLPSDRFFAERPEGSVSTLKIQRTQQEDSAVYLCASSLGSPLGGRSSYNEQFFGPGTRLTVL.

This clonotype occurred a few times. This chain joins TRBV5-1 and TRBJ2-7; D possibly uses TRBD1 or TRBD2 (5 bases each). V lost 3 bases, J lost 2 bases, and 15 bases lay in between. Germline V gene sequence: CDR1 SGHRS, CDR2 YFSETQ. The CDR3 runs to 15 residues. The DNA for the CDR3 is TGCGCCAGCAGCTGGGACGGGACGGCCACCTACGAGCAGTACTTC. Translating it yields CASSWDGTATYEQYF. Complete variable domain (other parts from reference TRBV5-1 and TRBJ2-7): KAGVTQTPRYLIKTRGQQVTLSCSPISGHRSVSWYQQTPGQGLQFLFEYFSETQRNKGNFPGRFSGRQFSNSRSEMNVSTLELGDSALYLCASSWDGTATYEQYFGPGTRLTVT.

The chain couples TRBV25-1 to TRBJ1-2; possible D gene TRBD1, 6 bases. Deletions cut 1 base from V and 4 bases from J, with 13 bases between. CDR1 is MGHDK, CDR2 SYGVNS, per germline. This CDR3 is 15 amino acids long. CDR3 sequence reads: CASSESGQGSYGYTF. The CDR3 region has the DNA TGTGCCAGCAGTGAATCGGGTCAGGGGAGCTATGGCTACACCTTC.

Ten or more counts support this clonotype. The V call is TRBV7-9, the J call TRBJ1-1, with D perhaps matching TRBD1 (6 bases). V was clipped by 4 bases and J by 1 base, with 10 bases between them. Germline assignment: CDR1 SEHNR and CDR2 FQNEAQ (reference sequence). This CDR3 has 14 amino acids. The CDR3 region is CASSSKGGNTEAFF. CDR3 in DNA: TGTGCCAGCAGCTCTAAAGGGGGGAACACTGAAGCTTTCTTT.

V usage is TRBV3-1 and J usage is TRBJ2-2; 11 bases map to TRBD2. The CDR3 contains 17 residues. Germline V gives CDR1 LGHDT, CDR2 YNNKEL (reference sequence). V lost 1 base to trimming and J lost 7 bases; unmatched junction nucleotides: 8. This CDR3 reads CASSQVAGLAGLGELFF. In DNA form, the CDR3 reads TGTGCCAGCAGCCAAGTCGCTGGACTAGCGGGTCTCGGGGAGCTGTTTTTT.

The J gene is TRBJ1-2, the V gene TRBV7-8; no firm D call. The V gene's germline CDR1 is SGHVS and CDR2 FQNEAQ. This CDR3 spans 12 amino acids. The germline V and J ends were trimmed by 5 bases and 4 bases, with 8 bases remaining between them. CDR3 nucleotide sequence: TGTGCCAGCAGCCGCGGCGTCTATGGCTACACCTTC. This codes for CASSRGVYGYTF.